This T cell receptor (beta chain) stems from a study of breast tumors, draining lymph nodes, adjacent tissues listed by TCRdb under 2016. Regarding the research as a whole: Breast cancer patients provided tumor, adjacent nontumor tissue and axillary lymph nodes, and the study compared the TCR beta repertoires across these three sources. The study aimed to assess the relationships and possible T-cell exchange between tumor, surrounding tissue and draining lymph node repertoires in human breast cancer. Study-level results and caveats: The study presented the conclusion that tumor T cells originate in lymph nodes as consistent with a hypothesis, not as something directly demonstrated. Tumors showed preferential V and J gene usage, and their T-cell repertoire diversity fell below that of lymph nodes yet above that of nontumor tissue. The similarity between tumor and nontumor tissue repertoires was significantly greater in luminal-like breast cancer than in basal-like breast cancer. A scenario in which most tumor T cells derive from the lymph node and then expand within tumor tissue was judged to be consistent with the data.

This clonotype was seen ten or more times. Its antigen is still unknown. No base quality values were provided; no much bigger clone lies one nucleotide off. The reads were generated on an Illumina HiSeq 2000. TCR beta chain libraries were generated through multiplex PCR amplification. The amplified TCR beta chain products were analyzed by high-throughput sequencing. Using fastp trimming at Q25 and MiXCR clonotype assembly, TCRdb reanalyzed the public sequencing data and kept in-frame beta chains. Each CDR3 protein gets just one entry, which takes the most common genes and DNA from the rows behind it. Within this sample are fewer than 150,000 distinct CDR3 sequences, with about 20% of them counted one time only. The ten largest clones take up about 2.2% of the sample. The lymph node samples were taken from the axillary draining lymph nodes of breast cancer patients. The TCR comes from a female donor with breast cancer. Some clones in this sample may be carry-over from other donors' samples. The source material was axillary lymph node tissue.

The DNA sequence is TGTGCCAGCTCACCAGGGAGAACTAGCACAGATACGCAGTATTTT. Its amino acids are CASSPGRTSTDTQYF. Recombination connected TRBV18 to TRBJ2-3; possibly the D gene is TRBD2, per 5 matching bases. V is clipped by 2 bases and J by 0 bases, and the sequence between their germline boundaries is 9 bases long. There are 15 amino acids in the CDR3, from cysteine to phenylalanine inclusive. The sequence is cut down to CDR3 DNA, 45 bases in frame from base 1. The CDR1 and CDR2 encoded by the germline V gene are KGHSH and LQKENI.